This TCR beta chain stems from a study of Ad26.COV2.S vaccination and SARS-CoV-2 variants. Some clones are missing from TCRdb's copy, which holds only in-frame ones; the method was immunoSEQ multiplex PCR. Found here are under 150,000 clones, approximately 90% of them singletons; the top ten hold 5%. Whole-study findings and limits: Breadth of non-spike TCRs did not differ between vaccinees and placebo recipients. Following vaccination, spike-specific CD8+ and CD4+ T cell responses reportedly exhibited substantial breadth. It was vaccine recipients, not placebo recipients, who had the higher spike-specific TCR breadth.

A note on this clone: Its matching antigen is unknown. Other DNA sequences in the same sample also yield this CDR3.

This CDR3 has 12 residues. The V and J ends lost 7 bases and 4 bases respectively, with 10 bases between them. Germline CDR1 and CDR2: SNHLY and FYNNEI. This clonotype originated in a human donor who had recovered from COVID-19. V usage is TRBV2 and J usage is TRBJ2-5; D unresolved. This material consisted of peripheral blood, taken after recovery from COVID-19. The CDR3 reads CASTQNRETQYF. The CDR3 nucleotides read TGTGCCAGCACTCAGAATAGAGAGACCCAGTACTTC. Using reference TRBV2 and TRBJ2-5 for the parts outside the CDR3, the full variable domain is EPEVTQTPSHQVTQMGQEVILRCVPISNHLYFYWYRQILGQKVEFLVSFYNNEISEKSEIFDDQFSVERPDGSNFTLKIRSTKLEDSAMYFCASTQNRETQYFGPGTRLLVL.